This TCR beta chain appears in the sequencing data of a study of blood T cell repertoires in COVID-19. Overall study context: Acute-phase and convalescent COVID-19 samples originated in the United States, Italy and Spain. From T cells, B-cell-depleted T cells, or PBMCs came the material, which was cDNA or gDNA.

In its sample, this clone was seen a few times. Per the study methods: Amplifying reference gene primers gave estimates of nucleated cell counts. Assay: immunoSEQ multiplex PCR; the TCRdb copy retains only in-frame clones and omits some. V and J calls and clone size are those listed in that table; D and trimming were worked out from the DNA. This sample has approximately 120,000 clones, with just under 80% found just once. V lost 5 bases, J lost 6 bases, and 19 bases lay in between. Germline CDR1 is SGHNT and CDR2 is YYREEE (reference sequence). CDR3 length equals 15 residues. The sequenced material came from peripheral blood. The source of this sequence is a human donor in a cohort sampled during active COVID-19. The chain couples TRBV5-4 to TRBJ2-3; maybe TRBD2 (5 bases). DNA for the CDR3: TGTGCCAGCAGTCGTGGCGGCGGGTTAGCGGATACGCAGTATTTT. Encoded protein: CASSRGGGLADTQYF.